This T cell receptor (beta chain) originates from a study of cytomegalovirus exposure and HLA in healthy donors. Per the germline V gene, CDR1 is SGHVS and CDR2 is FNYEAQ. V lost 0 bases and J lost 4, with 9 bases in between. This CDR3 comprises 14 residues. Primers: 60 Vbeta forward and 13 Jbeta reverse. This table comes from immunoSEQ multiplex PCR, and its TCRdb copy is limited to in-frame clones, with some not included. The sample has over 95,000 clones; around three quarters are singletons. This clone was seen more than once but under ten times. Its antigen remains unknown. Other DNA sequences from this sample encode an identical CDR3 as well. Regarding the study as a whole: An analysis was carried out at a later point. It showed that HLA-associated TCR beta chains were more clonally expanded than equally common non-associated chains. TCR beta sequences numbering some 17,000 were associated with HLA alleles at 0.05 false discovery rate in a later analysis.

The clonotype was recovered from a man aged 35-49 years in good health and CMV-seropositive. This chain links TRBV7-6 with TRBJ2-5; a possible D gene is TRBD2 (5 bases). The sequenced sample consisted of PBMCs. CDR3 loop: CASSLADGGETQYF. CDR3 in DNA: TGTGCCAGCAGCTTAGCAGATGGAGGAGAGACCCAGTACTTC.